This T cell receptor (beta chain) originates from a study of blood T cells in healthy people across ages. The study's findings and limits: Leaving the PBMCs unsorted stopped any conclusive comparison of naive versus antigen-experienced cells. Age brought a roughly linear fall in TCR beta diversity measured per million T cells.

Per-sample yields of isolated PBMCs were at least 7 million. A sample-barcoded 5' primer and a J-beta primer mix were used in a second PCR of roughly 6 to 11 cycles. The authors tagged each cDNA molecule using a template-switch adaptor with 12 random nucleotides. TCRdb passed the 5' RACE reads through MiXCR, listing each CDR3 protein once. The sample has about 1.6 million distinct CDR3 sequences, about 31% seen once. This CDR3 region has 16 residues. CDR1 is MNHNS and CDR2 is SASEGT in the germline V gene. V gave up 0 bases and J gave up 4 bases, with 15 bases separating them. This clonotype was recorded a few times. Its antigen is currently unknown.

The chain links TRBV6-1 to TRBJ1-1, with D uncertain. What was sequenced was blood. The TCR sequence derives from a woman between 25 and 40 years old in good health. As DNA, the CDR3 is TGTGCCAGCAGTGAAGCGCGGGGTACAAAGAGCACTGAAGCTTTCTTT. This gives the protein CASSEARGTKSTEAFF.